This TCR beta chain originates from a study of beta chain features in type 1 diabetes (dated by TCRdb to 2016 to 2018). Regarding the study in general: No differences in mean age, gender distribution, total cell number or subset yield were found between patients and healthy donors. Across all samples, some 110,000,000 sorted cells were examined, and cell number per subset correlated strongly with RNA yield. The study compared the TCRB repertoires of sorted circulating CD4+ T cell subsets in recently diagnosed type 1 diabetes patients with those in matched healthy donors. Whereas all 30 or so donors provided naive and central memory subsets, regulatory and stem cell-like memory subsets were isolated from just 8 patients and roughly eight healthy donors. Points the paper makes about the study in general: Because the HLA sub-analyses included only small numbers of individuals, any influence of HLA type on TCRB rearrangement was left unresolved. Shorter templates might have been favored by PCR, but patient and control samples were amplified and corrected together, so both groups would have been affected equally by any skew. Naive, central memory and regulatory TCRB repertoires appeared more similar among patients than among healthy donors. Because cDNA was sequenced instead of genomic DNA, highly expressing activated cells could be over-represented, though the groups showed no difference in activation or CD3 levels. Patients with type 1 diabetes made fewer insertions and deleted more nucleotides at VDJ recombination sites, implying thymic rearrangement abnormalities. Type 1 diabetes patients showed a moderate but significant shortening of TCRB CDR3 length in all four CD4+ subsets.

On this clone itself: It has no known antigen specificity. No quality values exist for individual bases; no much larger clone is one base distant.

From each donor, a single peripheral blood sample of 100 to 150 mL on average was drawn into heparinised tubes. A BD FACSAria II and a panel including CD45RO, CCR7, CD25, CD127, CD95 and CD27 were used to sort naive, central memory, regulatory and stem cell-like memory CD4+ T cells. A purity above 98% was achieved for all sorted populations. PBMCs were separated immediately by Lymphoprep density gradient centrifugation and were stained directly, without being cultured. So that batch effects would be minimized, each experiment stained and sorted samples in pairs, pairing one healthy donor with one patient. All of the isolated RNA was reverse transcribed with the High Capacity cDNA Reverse Transcription Kit, so expressed TCRB transcripts were sequenced. Deep immunoSEQ sequencing was performed on naive, central memory and regulatory T cell samples, with an average of roughly 3.5 million total reads per sample. After sorted cells were lysed in RLT buffer, RNA was extracted with DNase-treated RNeasy Micro or Mini kits, with the choice depending on cell number. To prevent cross-contamination, each cell subset was processed individually, whereas patient and healthy donor samples were processed jointly. The immunoSEQ multiplex PCR was used to amplify TCRB sequences from cDNA, yielding 87-bp fragments that span the CDR3 region. Sequencing of the amplicons was performed on the Illumina HiSeq platform. In the source study's methods: Synthetic template baselines were used to correct PCR bias computationally, reads within Hamming distance 2 were collapsed together, and singletons that could not be merged were discarded. Reads were aligned against IMGT to assign V, D and J genes, CDR3 length and insertions or deletions at six rearrangement sites. Within each subset, clonotype counts were normalized to the number of sorted cells before true diversity and Gini coefficients were calculated with the tcR R package. The overlap coefficient, calculated on TCRB nucleotide sequences, was used to measure repertoire sharing. Out-of-frame TCRB sequences from naive cells were analyzed as a proxy for the pre-selection repertoire. Not all clones reach the TCRdb copy of this immuneACCESS table, which keeps in-frame sequences only. Checked studies attribute under half of the gap to unresolved V genes and leave the rest unexplained. V and J calls and clone size come straight from that table; D and trimming were deduced from the DNA. The sample table contains some 250,000 clones; only one count was recorded for approximately 15% of them. Of the sample, roughly 0.02% falls within the top ten clones.

Sequencing input: naive CD4+ T cells from blood. The sample's cell subset or site label, in plain terms: true naive CD4+ T cells. This TCR derives from a young man with type 1 diabetes.

CDR3 region: CASSSGTGAFNQPQHF. The bases are TGTGCCAGCAGTTCGGGGACAGGGGCTTTTAATCAGCCCCAGCATTTT. The sequence joins TRBV27 to TRBJ1-5, with 10 middle bases fitting TRBD1. The germline V gene (reference sequence) provides CDR1 MNHEY and CDR2 SMNVEV. Counted from cysteine to phenylalanine, this CDR3 has 16 amino acids. The DNA shown is the 48-base CDR3, in frame from base 1. Trimmed from V: 4 bases; trimmed from J: 4 bases; junction bases lacking a gene match: 7.